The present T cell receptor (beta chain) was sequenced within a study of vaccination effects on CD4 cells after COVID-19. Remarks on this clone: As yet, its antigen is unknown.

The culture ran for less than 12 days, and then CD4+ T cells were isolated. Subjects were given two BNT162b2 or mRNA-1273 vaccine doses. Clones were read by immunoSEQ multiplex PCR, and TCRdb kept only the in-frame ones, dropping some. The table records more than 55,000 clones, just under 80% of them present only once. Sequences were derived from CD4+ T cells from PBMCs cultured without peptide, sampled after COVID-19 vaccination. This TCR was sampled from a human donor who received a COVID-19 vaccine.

The CDR3 DNA sequence: TGCGCCAGCACAGGACTAGCGGGGGGGCAAGAGACCCAGTACTTC. It codes for CASTGLAGGQETQYF. The J gene is TRBJ2-5, the V gene TRBV5-1; 15 bases match TRBD2. The germline V gene encodes CDR1 SGHRS and CDR2 YFSETQ. CDR3 size: 15 residues. With V trimmed by 6 bases and J by 2 bases, 2 bases remained unmatched.